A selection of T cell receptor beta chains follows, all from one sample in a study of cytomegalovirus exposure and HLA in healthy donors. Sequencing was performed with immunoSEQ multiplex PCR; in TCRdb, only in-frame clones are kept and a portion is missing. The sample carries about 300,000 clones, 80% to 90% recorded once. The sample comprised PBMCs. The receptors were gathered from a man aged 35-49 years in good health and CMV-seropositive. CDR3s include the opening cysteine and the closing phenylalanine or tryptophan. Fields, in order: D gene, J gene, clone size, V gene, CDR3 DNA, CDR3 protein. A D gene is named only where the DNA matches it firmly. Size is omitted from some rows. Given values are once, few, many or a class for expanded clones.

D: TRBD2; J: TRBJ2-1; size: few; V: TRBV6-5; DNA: TGTGCCAGCAGGCCGGGAGGGGACAATGAGCAGTTCTTC; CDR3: CASRPGGDNEQFF
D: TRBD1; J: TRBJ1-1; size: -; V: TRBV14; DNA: TGTGCCAGCAGCCTTCTCTTTGGGACAGCCACTGAAGCTTTCTTT; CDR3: CASSLLFGTATEAFF
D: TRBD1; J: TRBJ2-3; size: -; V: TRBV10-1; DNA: TGCGCCAGCAGTGAAGGGGGCGCGGCAGATACGCAGTATTTT; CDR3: CASSEGGAADTQYF
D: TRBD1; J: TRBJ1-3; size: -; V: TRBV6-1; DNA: TGTGCCAGCAGTGGGACAGGGGGCCGAAACACCATATATTTT; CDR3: CASSGTGGRNTIYF
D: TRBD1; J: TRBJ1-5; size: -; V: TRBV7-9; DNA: TGTGCCAGCAGCTTAGAGGGACAGGGCTATCAGCCCCAGCATTTT; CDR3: CASSLEGQGYQPQHF
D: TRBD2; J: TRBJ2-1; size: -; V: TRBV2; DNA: TGTGCCAGTTTCCGGACTAGCGGATACAATGAGCAGTTCTTC; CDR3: CASFRTSGYNEQFF
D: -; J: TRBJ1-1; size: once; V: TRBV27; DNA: TGTGCCAGCAGTCTAGGACTGTACGGCGCGAACACTGAGGCTTTCTTT; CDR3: CASSLGLYGANTEAFF
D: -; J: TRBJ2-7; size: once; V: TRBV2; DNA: TGTGCCAGCACTGTCCGGCAGGCTTCCTACGAGCAGTACTTC; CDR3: CASTVRQASYEQYF
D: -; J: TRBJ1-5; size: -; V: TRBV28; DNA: TGTGCCAGCAGTTTGGGGCAGGCGAGTCAGCCCCAGCATTTT; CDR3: CASSLGQASQPQHF
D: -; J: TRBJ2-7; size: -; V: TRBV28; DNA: TGTGCCAGCAGTTTCCTTGGACTGTACGAGCAGTACTTC; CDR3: CASSFLGLYEQYF
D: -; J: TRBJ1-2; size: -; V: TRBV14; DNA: TGTGCCAGCAGCCAAACAAGAAACTATGGCTACACCTTC; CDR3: CASSQTRNYGYTF
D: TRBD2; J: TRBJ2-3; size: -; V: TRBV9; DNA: TGTGCCAGCAGCGTAGATGCTAGCGGGAGGGATACGCAGTATTTT; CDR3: CASSVDASGRDTQYF
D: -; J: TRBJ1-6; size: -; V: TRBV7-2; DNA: TGTGCCAGCAGCCCCGGACAGTTTAATTCACCCCTCCACTTT; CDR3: CASSPGQFNSPLHF
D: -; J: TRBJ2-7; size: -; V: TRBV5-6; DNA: TGTGCCAGCAGAGGGGGGACAGCACCGTCCTACGAGCAGTACTTC; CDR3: CASRGGTAPSYEQYF
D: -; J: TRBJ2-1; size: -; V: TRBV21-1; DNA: TGTGCCAGCAGCAGACGGACTAGCGGGCCCAGCTCCTACAATGAGCAGTTCTTC; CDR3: CASSRRTSGPSSYNEQFF
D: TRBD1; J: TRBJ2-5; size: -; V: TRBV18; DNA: TGTGCCAGCTCACCACCGCGGACAGGGCGAGAGACCCAGTACTTC; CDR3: CASSPPRTGRETQYF
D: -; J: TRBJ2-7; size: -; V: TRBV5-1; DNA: TGCGCCAGCAGCTTGTACGGGAGTGCCTACGAGCAGTACTTC; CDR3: CASSLYGSAYEQYF
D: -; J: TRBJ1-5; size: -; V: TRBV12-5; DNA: TGTGCTAGTGGTTTGGTACGAGGGGGTGCCTCCAATCAGCCCCAGCATTTT; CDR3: CASGLVRGGASNQPQHF
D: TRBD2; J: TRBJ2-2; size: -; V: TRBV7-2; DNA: TGTGCCAGCAGCTTAAATGCCCGGACTAGCGGGACCGGGGAGCTGTTTTTT; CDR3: CASSLNARTSGTGELFF
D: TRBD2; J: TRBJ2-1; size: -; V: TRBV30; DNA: TGTGCCTGGAGTAAGGGACTAGCGACCGACAATGAGCAGTTCTTC; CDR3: CAWSKGLATDNEQFF